Below, 25 T cell receptor beta chains from the same sample are listed, as sequenced in a study of cytomegalovirus exposure and HLA in healthy donors. The repertoire was sequenced with immunoSEQ multiplex PCR; TCRdb's copy has only in-frame clones and lacks some. The data show under 75,000 clones, with roughly 94% seen just once and 7% held by the top ten. The sequenced sample was PBMCs. The receptors originated from a young woman in good health and CMV-seropositive.

The V gene is TRBV29-1, the J gene TRBJ2-5; tentative D call: TRBD1 (6 bases). CDR3 length equals 14 residues. Trimming pared 2 bases from V and 1 base from J, leaving 11 bases between. Germline V gene lookup returns CDR1 SQVTM and CDR2 ANQGSEA. CDR3 nucleotide sequence: TGCAGCGTTGAATACTTGGACAGCCAAGAGACCCAGTACTTC. This gives the protein CSVEYLDSQETQYF.

The chain recombines TRBV2 with TRBJ2-1, with D perhaps matching TRBD1 (6 bases). Trimming took 9 bases from V and 0 from J, leaving 15 bases between them. Germline CDR1 SNHLY, CDR2 FYNNEI. The CDR3 length is 15 residues. The CDR3 nucleotides are TGTGCCAGTGCGAGACAGGTTCGCTCCTACAATGAGCAGTTCTTC. Its protein product is CASARQVRSYNEQFF.

The chain joins TRBV7-9 to TRBJ2-7, with TRBD1 identical over 8 bases. This CDR3 has 15 residues. J was trimmed by 3 bases and V by 5 bases; bases with no gene match: 9. Germline V gene sequence: CDR1 SEHNR, CDR2 FQNEAQ (reference sequence). The CDR3 reads CASSLGTGAGYEQYF. The CDR3 coding sequence is TGTGCCAGCAGCCTAGGGACAGGCGCCGGCTACGAGCAGTACTTC.

The rearrangement links TRBV30 to TRBJ2-3; TRBD2 is a possible D gene (7 bases). In germline, CDR1 is GTSNPN, CDR2 SVGIG (reference sequence). The V and J ends lost 1 base and 4 bases respectively, with 12 bases between them. The CDR3 runs 14 residues. CDR3 amino acids: CAWSEWGGPDTQYF. CDR3 sequence (DNA): TGTGCCTGGAGTGAATGGGGGGGCCCAGATACGCAGTATTTT. Together with reference TRBV30 and TRBJ2-3, the CDR3 gives the full variable domain: SQTIHQWPATLVQPVGSPLSLECTVEGTSNPNLYWYRQAAGRGLQLLFYSVGIGQISSEVPQNLSASRPQDRQFILSSKKLLLSDSGFYLCAWSEWGGPDTQYFGPGTRLTVL.

The genes are TRBV10-3 and TRBJ1-2, with TRBD1 identical over 9 bases. Germline V gene lookup returns CDR1 ENHRY and CDR2 SYGVKD. The CDR3 loop spans 14 amino acids. Germline trimming cut 7 bases from V and 2 bases from J; bases unmatched to any gene: 5. The CDR3 spells CAIKGQGPNYGYTF. CDR3 nucleotide sequence: TGTGCCATCAAGGGACAGGGCCCCAACTATGGCTACACCTTC.

The chain uses TRBV30 and TRBJ2-5, with TRBD1 identical over 10 bases. Losses at the gene ends were 5 bases for V and 7 bases for J; bases not matched to a gene: 7. The germline CDR1 and CDR2 sequences are GTSNPN and SVGIG (reference sequence). This CDR3 comprises 13 residues. The CDR3, as DNA: TGTGCCTGGGCCGGGACAGGGGATGGGACCCAGTACTTC. It is translated as CAWAGTGDGTQYF.

The genes are TRBV4-2 and TRBJ2-5, with TRBD2 identical over 9 bases. Germline V gene sequence: CDR1 LGHNA, CDR2 YNFKEQ. The J segment lost 4 bases and the V segment lost 1 base, leaving 1 base of the junction unmatched. CDR3 length: 14 residues. The CDR3 sequence: CASSQALAGETQYF. The CDR3 coding sequence is TGTGCCAGCAGCCAAGCACTAGCGGGAGAGACCCAGTACTTC.

The chain uses TRBV6-5 and TRBJ2-7; 10 bases match TRBD1. With V trimmed by 7 bases and J by 2 bases, 5 bases remained unmatched. This CDR3 comprises 14 residues. Germline CDR1 reads MNHEY; CDR2 reads SVGAGI. Here the CDR3 DNA reads TGTGCCAGCAAGAGGGGACAGGGGACCTACGAGCAGTACTTC. Protein product: CASKRGQGTYEQYF.

V gene TRBV19 combines with J gene TRBJ1-4; D uncertain. The CDR3 sequence is 12 residues long. Germline V gene lookup returns CDR1 LNHDA and CDR2 SQIVND (reference sequence). With 7 bases removed from V and 15 bases from J, the gap between germline ends came to 18 bases. Here the CDR3 DNA reads TGTGCCAGTAATAAACGGCAGGAAATCTTGTTTTTT. As protein: CASNKRQEILFF.

The chain carries TRBV5-4 and TRBJ1-2, with TRBD1 identical over 7 bases. The CDR3 extends over 16 amino acids. V trimming: 3 bases; J trimming: 6 bases; junction bases outside the gene matches: 14. Germline V gene data show CDR1 as SGHNT and CDR2 as YYREEE (reference sequence). The CDR3 spells CASSYPTGYAVHGYTF. As DNA, the CDR3 is TGTGCCAGCAGCTACCCGACAGGGTACGCGGTACATGGCTACACCTTC.

The DNA for the CDR3 is TGTGCCAGCAGTGAAGAGGTGGACAGGGGAAATTCACCCCTCCACTTT. As protein: CASSEEVDRGNSPLHF. The chain couples TRBV2 to TRBJ1-6; the match to TRBD1 covers 9 bases. Germline CDR1 and CDR2: SNHLY and FYNNEI. The CDR3 length is 16 residues. After removal of 1 base from V and 7 bases from J, the junction contained 5 bases not matched to a gene.

The gene calls are TRBV4-1 and TRBJ1-2, with 7 positions matching TRBD1. The CDR3 extends over 18 amino acids. V lost 2 bases and J lost 8; bases outside the gene matches: 20. Germline V gene data show CDR1 as MGHRA and CDR2 as YSYEKL. The CDR3 is CASSQSSRRQGDSGGYTF. The DNA of the CDR3 is TGCGCCAGCAGCCAAAGCAGCCGCCGGCAGGGGGATTCGGGGGGCTACACCTTC.

This chain links TRBV5-6 with TRBJ1-5; 8 bases agree with TRBD1. The V and J ends lost 5 bases and 6 bases, in that order; junction bases with no gene match: 4. Per the germline V gene, CDR1 is SGHDT and CDR2 is YYEEEE. CDR3 length: 13 residues. Written as DNA, the CDR3 is TGTGCCAGCAGTCTACAGGGGGGTCAGCCCCAGCATTTT. This gives the protein CASSLQGGQPQHF.

The chain recombines TRBV25-1 with TRBJ2-5, with TRBD1 matching 10 bases. J was trimmed by 3 bases and V by 4 bases; bases with no gene match: 8. CDR3 length: 16 amino acids. The germline gives CDR1 MGHDK, CDR2 SYGVNS. The CDR3, as DNA: TGTGCCAGCAGTGTGGGGGACAGGGGTGTTAAAGAGACCCAGTACTTC. Encoded protein: CASSVGDRGVKETQYF.

V is TRBV11-2 and J is TRBJ2-3; 9 bases are shared with TRBD2. Germline assignment: CDR1 SGHAT and CDR2 FQNNGV. V trimming: 5 bases; J trimming: 2 bases; junction bases outside the gene matches: 8. This CDR3 has 16 residues. The CDR3 is CASSEMLAGYTDTQYF. CDR3 DNA sequence: TGTGCCAGCAGCGAAATGCTAGCGGGGTACACAGATACGCAGTATTTT.

V is TRBV10-3 and J is TRBJ1-3; tentative D call: TRBD1 (5 bases). Trimming took off 5 bases at V and 1 base at J, with 15 bases between the two ends. The CDR3 has 16 amino acids. The germline V gene has CDR1 ENHRY and CDR2 SYGVKD. The DNA for the CDR3 is TGTGCCATCAGTAATACCCCAGGGCCGTCTGGAAACACCATATATTTT. Amino acids: CAISNTPGPSGNTIYF.

The chain couples TRBV7-2 to TRBJ1-1; D is possibly TRBD1 (5 bases). This CDR3 is built from 12 residues. V lost 5 bases to trimming and J lost 12 bases, with 16 bases between them. The V gene's germline CDR1 is SGHTA and CDR2 FQGNSA. Written as DNA, the CDR3 is TGTGCCAGCAGCCCAGCGGGGCAGAGGACTTTCTTT. Translating it yields CASSPAGQRTFF.

The chain carries TRBV29-1 and TRBJ2-5; 7 nucleotides align to TRBD1. The CDR3 consists of 12 residues. The germline CDR1 and CDR2 sequences are SQVTM and ANQGSEA. The V and J ends lost 7 bases and 6 bases, in that order; junction bases with no gene match: 8. The CDR3 region is CSGQGVRKTQYF. The CDR3 coding sequence is TGCAGCGGACAGGGTGTTCGAAAGACCCAGTACTTC.

The chain combines TRBV28 with TRBJ2-7, with a possible D match to TRBD1 (7 bases). V was clipped by 5 bases and J by 3 bases, with 17 bases between them. The CDR3 totals 15 residues. Germline V gene lookup returns CDR1 MDHEN and CDR2 SYDVKM. CDR3 sequence reads: CASSPIRRGRYEQYF. The CDR3 nucleotides read TGTGCCAGCAGTCCCATCAGGAGGGGGCGCTACGAGCAGTACTTC.

The V gene is TRBV13, the J gene TRBJ2-1; 10 nucleotides match TRBD2. V lost 3 bases, J lost 3 bases, and 8 bases stayed unmatched. Germline lookup yields CDR1 PRHDT and CDR2 FYEKMQ (reference sequence). This CDR3 has 17 amino acids. CDR3 sequence reads: CASSFQVGLAVYNEQFF. The CDR3 region has the DNA TGTGCCAGCAGCTTCCAGGTAGGACTAGCGGTCTACAATGAGCAGTTCTTC.

The chain combines TRBV5-6 with TRBJ2-7, with D possibly TRBD2 on 6 matching bases. V dropped 4 bases and J dropped 3 bases, with 17 bases sitting between them. This CDR3 is built from 15 residues. In germline, CDR1 is SGHDT, CDR2 YYEEEE. The DNA of the CDR3 is TGTGCCAGCAGCCTTTGGAGGGAGCCGGTCTACGAGCAGTACTTC. Translation: CASSLWREPVYEQYF.

The rearrangement links TRBV30 to TRBJ1-6, with D maybe TRBD1 (5 bases). There are 13 residues in the CDR3. Germline values: CDR1 GTSNPN, CDR2 SVGIG (reference sequence). Between the trimmed V and J ends, which lost 6 bases and 6 bases, there was a span of 12 bases. The chain's CDR3 is CACSGGGNSPLHF. The CDR3 nucleotides are TGTGCCTGCTCCGGGGGTGGTAATTCACCCCTCCACTTT.

The rearrangement joins TRBV5-4 to TRBJ2-1, with 13 bases matching TRBD2. The V gene end was trimmed by 9 bases and the J gene end by 6 bases; junction bases not matched to a gene: 6. The CDR3 contains 14 residues. Looked up from germline, CDR1 is SGHNT and CDR2 is YYREEE (reference sequence). As DNA, the CDR3 is TGTGCCACCTCGGGACTAGCGGGATTCAATGAGCAGTTCTTC. It codes for CATSGLAGFNEQFF.

This chain links TRBV7-9 with TRBJ1-6, with D possibly matching TRBD1 (5 bases). The ends were cut back, 2 bases at V and 10 bases at J, with 12 bases in the middle. CDR3 size: 14 residues. Germline CDR1 and CDR2: SEHNR and FQNEAQ (reference sequence). CDR3 sequence: CASSLSGFGSPLHF. In nucleotides, the CDR3 is TGTGCCAGCAGCTTATCAGGGTTCGGGTCACCCCTCCACTTT.

The chain combines TRBV5-4 with TRBJ2-7; TRBD2 might be the D (6 bases). Germline assignment: CDR1 SGHNT and CDR2 YYREEE (reference sequence). V lost 4 bases, J lost 4 bases, and 18 bases lay in between. CDR3 length equals 15 residues. In DNA form, the CDR3 reads TGTGCCAGCAGCCGGGTATGGCGGGGAAAATACGAGCAGTACTTC. Residues: CASSRVWRGKYEQYF.